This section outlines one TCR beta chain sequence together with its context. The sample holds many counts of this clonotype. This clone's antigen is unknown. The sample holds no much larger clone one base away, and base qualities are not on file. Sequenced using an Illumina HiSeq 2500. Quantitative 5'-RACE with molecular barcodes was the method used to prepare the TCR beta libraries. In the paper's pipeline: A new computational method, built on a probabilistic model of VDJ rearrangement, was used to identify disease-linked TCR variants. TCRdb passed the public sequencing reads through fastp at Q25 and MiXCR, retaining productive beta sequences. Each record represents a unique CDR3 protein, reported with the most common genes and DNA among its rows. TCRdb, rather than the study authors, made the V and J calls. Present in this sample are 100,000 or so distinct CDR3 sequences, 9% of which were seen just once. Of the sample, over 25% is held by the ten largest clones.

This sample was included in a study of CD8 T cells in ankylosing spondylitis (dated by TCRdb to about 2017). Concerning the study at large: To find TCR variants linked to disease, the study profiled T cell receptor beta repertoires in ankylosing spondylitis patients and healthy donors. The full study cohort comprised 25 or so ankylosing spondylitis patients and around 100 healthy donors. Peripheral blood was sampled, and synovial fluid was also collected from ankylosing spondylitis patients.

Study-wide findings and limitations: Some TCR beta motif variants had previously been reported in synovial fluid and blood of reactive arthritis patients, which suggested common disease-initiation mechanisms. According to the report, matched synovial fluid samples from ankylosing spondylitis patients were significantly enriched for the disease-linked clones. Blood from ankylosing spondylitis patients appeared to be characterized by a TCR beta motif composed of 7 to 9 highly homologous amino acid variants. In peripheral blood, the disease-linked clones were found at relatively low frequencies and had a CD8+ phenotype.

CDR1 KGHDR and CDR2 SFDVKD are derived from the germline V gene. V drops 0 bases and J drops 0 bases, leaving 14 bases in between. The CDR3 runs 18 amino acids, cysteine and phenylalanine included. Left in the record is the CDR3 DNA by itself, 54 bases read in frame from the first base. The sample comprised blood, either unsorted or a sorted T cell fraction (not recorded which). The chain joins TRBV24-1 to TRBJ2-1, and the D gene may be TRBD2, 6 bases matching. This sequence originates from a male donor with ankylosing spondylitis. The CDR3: CATSDLRGRPNSYNEQFF. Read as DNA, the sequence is TGTGCCACCAGTGATTTGCGAGGGAGGCCAAACTCCTACAATGAGCAGTTCTTC.